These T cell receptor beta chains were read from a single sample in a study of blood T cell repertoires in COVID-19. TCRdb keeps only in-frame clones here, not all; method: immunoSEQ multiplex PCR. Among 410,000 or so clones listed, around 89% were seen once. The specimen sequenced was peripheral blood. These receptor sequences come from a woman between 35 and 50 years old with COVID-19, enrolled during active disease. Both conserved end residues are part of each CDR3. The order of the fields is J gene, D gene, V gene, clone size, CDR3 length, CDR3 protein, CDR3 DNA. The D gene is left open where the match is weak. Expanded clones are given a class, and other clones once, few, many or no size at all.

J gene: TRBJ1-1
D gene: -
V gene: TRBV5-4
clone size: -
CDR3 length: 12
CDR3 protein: CASSLPYTEAFF
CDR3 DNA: TGTGCCAGCAGCTTGCCTTACACTGAAGCTTTCTTT

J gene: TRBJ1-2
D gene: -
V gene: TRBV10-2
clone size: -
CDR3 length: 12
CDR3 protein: CATDTRNYGYTF
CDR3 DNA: TGCGCCACCGACACGAGAAACTATGGCTACACCTTC

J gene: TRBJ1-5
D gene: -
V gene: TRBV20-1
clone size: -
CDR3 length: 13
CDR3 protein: CSASYSNNQPQHF
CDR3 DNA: TGCAGTGCTAGTTACAGTAACAATCAGCCCCAGCATTTT

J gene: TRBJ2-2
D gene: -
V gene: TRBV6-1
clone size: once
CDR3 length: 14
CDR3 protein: CASSEGAPGGELFF
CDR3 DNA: TGTGCCAGCAGTGAGGGGGCGCCGGGCGGGGAGCTGTTTTTT

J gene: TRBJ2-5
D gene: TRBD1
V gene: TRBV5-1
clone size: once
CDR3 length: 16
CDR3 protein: CASSRPGQGHQETQYF
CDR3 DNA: TGCGCCAGCAGCAGACCGGGACAGGGACACCAAGAGACCCAGTACTTC

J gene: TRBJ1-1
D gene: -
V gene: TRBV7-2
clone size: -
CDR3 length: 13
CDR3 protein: CASSLDPGKEAFF
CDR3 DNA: TGTGCCAGCAGCTTAGATCCGGGGAAAGAAGCTTTCTTT

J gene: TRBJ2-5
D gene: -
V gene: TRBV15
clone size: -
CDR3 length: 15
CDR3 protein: CATSRIGAAQETQYF
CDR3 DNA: TGTGCCACCAGCAGAATTGGGGCAGCCCAAGAGACCCAGTACTTC

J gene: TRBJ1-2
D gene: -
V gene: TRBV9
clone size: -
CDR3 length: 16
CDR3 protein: CASSEAGTHTTYGYTF
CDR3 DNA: TGTGCCAGCAGCGAGGCCGGGACACACACTACCTATGGCTACACCTTC

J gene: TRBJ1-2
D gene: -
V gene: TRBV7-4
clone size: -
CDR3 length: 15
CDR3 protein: CASSLEDTGNSSYTF
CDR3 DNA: TGTGCCAGCAGCTTAGAGGACACGGGCAATTCGAGCTACACCTTC

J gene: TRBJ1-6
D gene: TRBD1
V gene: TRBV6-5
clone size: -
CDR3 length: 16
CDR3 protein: CASSYRRDSYNSPLHF
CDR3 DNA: TGTGCCAGCAGTTACCGGAGGGACAGCTATAATTCACCCCTCCACTTT

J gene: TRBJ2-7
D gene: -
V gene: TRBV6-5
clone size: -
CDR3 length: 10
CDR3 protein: CASAGYEQYF
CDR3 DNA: TGTGCCAGCGCAGGTTACGAGCAGTACTTC

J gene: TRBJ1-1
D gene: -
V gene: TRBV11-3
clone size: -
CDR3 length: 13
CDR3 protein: CASSLDRNTEAFF
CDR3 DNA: TGTGCCAGCAGTCTGGACAGGAACACTGAAGCTTTCTTT

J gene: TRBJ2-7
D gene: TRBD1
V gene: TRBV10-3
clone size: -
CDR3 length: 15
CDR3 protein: CAIRLGQADSYEQYF
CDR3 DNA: TGTGCCATCAGACTCGGACAGGCGGACTCCTACGAGCAGTACTTC

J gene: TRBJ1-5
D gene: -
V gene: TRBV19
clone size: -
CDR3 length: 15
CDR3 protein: CASSSSSGSNQPQHF
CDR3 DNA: TGTGCCAGTAGTTCTTCCTCCGGGAGCAATCAGCCCCAGCATTTT

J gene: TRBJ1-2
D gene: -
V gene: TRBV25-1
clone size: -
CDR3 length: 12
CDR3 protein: CASSAAGYGYTF
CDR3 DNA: TGTGCCAGCAGTGCAGCAGGGTATGGCTACACCTTC

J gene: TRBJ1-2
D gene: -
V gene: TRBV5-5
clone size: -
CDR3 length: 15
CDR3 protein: CASSLAGGANYGYTF
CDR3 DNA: TGTGCCAGCAGCTTAGCGGGAGGGGCGAACTATGGCTACACCTTC

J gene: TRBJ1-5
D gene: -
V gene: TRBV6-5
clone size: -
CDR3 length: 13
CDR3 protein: CASGTRGGQPQHF
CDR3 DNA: TGTGCCAGCGGGACTCGGGGAGGTCAGCCCCAGCATTTT

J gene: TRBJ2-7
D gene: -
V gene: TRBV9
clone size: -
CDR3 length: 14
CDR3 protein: CASSVEDSGYEQYF
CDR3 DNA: TGTGCCAGCAGCGTAGAAGATAGTGGCTACGAGCAGTACTTC

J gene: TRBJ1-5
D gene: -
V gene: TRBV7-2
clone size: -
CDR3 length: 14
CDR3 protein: CASSLVEGNQPQHF
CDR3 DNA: TGTGCCAGCAGCTTAGTAGAGGGCAATCAGCCCCAGCATTTT

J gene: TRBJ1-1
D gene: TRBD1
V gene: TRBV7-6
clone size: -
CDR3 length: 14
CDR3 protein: CASSARGWTGEAFF
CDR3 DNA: TGTGCCAGCAGCGCCAGGGGGTGGACAGGTGAAGCTTTCTTT

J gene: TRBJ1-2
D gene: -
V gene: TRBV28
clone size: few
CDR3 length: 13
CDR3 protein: CASSPGGPNGYTF
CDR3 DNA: TGTGCCAGCAGCCCGGGGGGGCCGAATGGCTACACCTTC

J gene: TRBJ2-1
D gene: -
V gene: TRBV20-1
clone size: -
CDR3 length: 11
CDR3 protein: CSAYRGSEQFF
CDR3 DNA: TGCAGTGCTTATAGGGGTAGTGAGCAGTTCTTC

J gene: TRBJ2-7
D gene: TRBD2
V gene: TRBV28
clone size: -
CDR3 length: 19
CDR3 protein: CASSLGAGVPLSVSYEQYF
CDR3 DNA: TGTGCCAGCAGTTTAGGAGCGGGAGTACCCCTATCGGTGAGCTACGAGCAGTACTTC

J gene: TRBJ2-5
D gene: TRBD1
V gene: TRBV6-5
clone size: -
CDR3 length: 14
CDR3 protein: CASSYSTGAETQYF
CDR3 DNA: TGTGCCAGCAGTTACTCGACAGGGGCGGAGACCCAGTACTTC

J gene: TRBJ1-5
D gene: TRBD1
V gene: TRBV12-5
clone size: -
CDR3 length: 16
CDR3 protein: CASGLRDRGSNQPQHF
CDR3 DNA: TGTGCTAGTGGTTTGAGGGACAGGGGTAGCAATCAGCCCCAGCATTTT

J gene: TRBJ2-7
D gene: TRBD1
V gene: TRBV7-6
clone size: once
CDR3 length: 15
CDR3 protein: CASRLGTGGTYEQYF
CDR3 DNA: TGTGCCAGCCGCTTGGGGACAGGGGGTACCTACGAGCAGTACTTC

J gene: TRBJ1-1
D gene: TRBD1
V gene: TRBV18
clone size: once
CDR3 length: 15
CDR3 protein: CASSPPGTVNTEAFF
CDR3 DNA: TGTGCCAGCTCACCACCCGGGACAGTGAACACTGAAGCTTTCTTT

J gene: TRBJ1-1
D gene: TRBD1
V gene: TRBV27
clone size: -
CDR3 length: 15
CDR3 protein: CASSLTIDRGTEAFF
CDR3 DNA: TGTGCCAGCAGTTTAACCATCGACAGGGGAACTGAAGCTTTCTTT

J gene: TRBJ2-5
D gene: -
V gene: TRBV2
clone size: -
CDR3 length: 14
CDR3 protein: CASTLLSYQETQYF
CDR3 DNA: TGTGCCAGCACTCTTCTCTCGTACCAAGAGACCCAGTACTTC

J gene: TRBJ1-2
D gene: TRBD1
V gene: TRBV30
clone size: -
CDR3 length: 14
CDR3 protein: CAWSPTGVGLGYTF
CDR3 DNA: TGTGCCTGGAGTCCGACAGGGGTAGGATTGGGCTACACCTTC

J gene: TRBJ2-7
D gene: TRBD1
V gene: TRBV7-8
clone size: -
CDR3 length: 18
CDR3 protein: CASSPRTGDPPLDYEQYF
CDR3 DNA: TGTGCCAGCAGCCCCAGGACAGGGGATCCACCTTTGGACTACGAGCAGTACTTC

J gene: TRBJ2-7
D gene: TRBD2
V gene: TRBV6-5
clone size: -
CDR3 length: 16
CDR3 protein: CASSYSSGGRIYEQYF
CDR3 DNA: TGTGCCAGCAGTTACTCTTCGGGCGGGAGGATTTACGAGCAGTACTTC

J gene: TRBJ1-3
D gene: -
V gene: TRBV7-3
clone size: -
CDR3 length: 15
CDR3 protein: CASSLFPGAGNTIYF
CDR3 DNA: TGTGCCAGCAGCTTATTCCCAGGGGCTGGAAACACCATATATTTT

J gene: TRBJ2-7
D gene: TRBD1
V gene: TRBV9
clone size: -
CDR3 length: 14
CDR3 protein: CASSAGQEPYEQYF
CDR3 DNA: TGTGCCAGCAGCGCAGGACAGGAGCCTTACGAGCAGTACTTC